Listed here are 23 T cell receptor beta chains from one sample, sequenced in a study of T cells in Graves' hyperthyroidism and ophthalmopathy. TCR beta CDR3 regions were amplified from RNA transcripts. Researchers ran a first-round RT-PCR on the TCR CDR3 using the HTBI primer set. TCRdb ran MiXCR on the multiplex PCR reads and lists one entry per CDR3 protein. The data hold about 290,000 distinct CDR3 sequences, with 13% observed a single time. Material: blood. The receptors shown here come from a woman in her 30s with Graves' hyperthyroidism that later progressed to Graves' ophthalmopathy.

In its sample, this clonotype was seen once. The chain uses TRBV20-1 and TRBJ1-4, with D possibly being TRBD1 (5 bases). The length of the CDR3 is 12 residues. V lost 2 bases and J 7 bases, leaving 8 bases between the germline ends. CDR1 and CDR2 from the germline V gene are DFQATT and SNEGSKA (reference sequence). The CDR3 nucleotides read TGCAGTGCTAGACAGGGTTTTGAAAAACTGTTTTTT. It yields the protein CSARQGFEKLFF.

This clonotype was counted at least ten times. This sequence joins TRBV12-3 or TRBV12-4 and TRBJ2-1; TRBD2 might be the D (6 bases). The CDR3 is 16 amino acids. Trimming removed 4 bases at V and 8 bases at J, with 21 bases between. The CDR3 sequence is CASSSTPGAGGDEQFF. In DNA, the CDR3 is TGTGCCAGCAGTTCCACTCCGGGAGCGGGTGGCGATGAGCAGTTCTTC.

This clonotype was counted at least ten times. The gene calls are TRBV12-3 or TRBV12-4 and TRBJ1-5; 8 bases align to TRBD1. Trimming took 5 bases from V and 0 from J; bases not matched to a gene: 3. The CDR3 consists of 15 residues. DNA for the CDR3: TGTGCCAGCAGTGCCACAGGGGGTAGCAATCAGCCCCAGCATTTT. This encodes CASSATGGSNQPQHF.

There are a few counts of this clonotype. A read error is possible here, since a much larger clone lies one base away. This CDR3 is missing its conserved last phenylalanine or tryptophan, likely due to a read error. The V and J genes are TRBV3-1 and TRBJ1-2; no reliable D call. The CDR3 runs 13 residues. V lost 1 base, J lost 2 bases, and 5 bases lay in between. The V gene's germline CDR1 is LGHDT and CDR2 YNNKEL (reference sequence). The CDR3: CASSQGGNYGYTL. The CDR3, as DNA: TGTGCCAGCAGCCAAGGGGGAAACTATGGCTACACCCTC.

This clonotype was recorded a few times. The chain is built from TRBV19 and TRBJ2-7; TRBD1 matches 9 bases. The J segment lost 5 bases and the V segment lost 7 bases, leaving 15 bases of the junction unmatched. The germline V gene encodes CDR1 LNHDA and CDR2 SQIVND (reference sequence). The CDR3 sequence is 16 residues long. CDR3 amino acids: CASNNRQGTGLNEQYF. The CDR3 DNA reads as TGTGCCAGTAACAACAGACAGGGGACAGGGTTGAACGAGCAGTACTTC.

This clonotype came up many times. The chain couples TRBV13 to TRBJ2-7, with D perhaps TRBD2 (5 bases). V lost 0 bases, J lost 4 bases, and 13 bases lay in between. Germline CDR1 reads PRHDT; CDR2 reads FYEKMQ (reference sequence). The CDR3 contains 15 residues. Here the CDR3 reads CASSLGGDWSYEQYF. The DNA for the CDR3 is TGTGCCAGCAGCTTAGGCGGGGATTGGTCGTACGAGCAGTACTTC.

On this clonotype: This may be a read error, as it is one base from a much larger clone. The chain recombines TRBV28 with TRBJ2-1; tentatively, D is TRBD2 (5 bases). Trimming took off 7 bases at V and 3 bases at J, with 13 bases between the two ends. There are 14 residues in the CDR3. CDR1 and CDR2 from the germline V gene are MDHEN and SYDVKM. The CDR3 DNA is TGTGCCAGCAATTCACTAGTGTACTACAATGAGCAGTTCTTC. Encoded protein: CASNSLVYYNEQFF.

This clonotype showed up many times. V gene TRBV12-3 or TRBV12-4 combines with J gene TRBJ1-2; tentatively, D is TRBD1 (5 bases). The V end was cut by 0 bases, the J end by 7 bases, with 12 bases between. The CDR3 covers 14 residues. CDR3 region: CASSLANGGGGYTF. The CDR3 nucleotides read TGTGCCAGCAGTTTAGCGAATGGGGGAGGTGGCTACACCTTC.

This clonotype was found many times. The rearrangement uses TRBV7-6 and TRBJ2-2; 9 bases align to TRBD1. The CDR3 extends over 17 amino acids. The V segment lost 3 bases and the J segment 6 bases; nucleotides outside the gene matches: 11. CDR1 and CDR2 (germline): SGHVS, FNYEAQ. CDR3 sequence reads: CASSLEGTGLIAGELFF. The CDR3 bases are TGTGCCAGCAGCTTGGAGGGGACAGGGCTGATAGCCGGGGAGCTGTTTTTT.

CDR3 in DNA: TGTGCCAGCAGCCAAGCGTCCGGGGAGCTGTTTTTT. This gives the protein CASSQASGELFF. The rearrangement joins TRBV3-1 to TRBJ2-2, with D hard to call. CDR1 is LGHDT, CDR2 YNNKEL, per germline (reference sequence). The CDR3 loop spans 12 amino acids. Trimming removed 1 base at V and 6 bases at J, with 3 bases between.

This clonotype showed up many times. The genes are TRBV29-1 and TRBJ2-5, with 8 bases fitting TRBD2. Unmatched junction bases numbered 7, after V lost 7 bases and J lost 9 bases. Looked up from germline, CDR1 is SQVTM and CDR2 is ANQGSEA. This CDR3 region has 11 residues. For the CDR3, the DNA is TGCAGCGCCGGGAGGGGAGGAGCCCAGTACTTC. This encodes CSAGRGGAQYF.

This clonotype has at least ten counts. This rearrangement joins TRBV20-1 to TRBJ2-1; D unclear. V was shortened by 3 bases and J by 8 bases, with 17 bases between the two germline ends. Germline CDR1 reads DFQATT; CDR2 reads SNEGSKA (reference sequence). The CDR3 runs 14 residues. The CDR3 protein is CSASPLVGLDEQFF. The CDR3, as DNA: TGCAGTGCTAGTCCTTTAGTTGGCCTCGATGAGCAGTTCTTC.

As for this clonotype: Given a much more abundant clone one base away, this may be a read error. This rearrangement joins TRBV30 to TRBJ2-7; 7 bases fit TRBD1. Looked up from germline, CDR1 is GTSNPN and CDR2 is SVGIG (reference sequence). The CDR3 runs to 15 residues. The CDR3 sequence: CAWSVVAGGSYGQYF. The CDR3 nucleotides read TGTGCCTGGAGTGTAGTGGCAGGGGGATCTTACGGGCAGTACTTC.

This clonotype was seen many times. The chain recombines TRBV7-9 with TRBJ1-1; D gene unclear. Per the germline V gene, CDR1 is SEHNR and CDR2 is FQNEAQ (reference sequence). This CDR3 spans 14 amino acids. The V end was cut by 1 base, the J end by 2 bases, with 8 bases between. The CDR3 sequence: CASSLEWANTEAFF. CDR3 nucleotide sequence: TGTGCCAGCAGCTTAGAGTGGGCTAACACTGAAGCTTTCTTT.

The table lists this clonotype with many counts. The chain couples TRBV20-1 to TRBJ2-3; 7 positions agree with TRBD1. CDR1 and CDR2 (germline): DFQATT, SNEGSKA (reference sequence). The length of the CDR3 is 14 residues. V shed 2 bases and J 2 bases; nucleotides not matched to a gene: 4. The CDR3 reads CSARSGTATDTQYF. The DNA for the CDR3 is TGCAGTGCTAGATCCGGGACAGCCACAGATACGCAGTATTTT.

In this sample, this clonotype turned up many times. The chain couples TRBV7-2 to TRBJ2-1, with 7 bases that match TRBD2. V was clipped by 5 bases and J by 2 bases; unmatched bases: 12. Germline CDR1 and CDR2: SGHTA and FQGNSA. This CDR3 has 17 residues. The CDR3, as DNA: TGTGCCAGCAGCCCTCGTCCGGCTAGCGGACCCTACAATGAGCAGTTCTTC. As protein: CASSPRPASGPYNEQFF.

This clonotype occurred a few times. CDR3 coding DNA: TGTGCCAGCAGCCAAGAGTGGCCAGCGGGAGGGCCACGGTACGAGCAGTACTTC. It yields the protein CASSQEWPAGGPRYEQYF. The V gene is TRBV4-2, the J gene TRBJ2-7; 10 nucleotides match TRBD2. Germline V gene sequence: CDR1 LGHNA, CDR2 YNFKEQ. CDR3 size: 18 residues. V lost 0 bases to trimming and J lost 4 bases; unmatched junction nucleotides: 12.

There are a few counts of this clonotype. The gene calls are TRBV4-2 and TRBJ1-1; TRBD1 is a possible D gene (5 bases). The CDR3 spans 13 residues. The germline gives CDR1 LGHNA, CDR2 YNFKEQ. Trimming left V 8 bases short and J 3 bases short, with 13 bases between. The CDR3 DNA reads TGTGCCAGCTCCGGGACCGATGACACTGAAGCTTTCTTT. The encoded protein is CASSGTDDTEAFF.

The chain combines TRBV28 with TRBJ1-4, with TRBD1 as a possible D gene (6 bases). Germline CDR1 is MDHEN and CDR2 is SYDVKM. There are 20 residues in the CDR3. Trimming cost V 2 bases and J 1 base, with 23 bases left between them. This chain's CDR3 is CASSLLLGDTELLTNEKLFF. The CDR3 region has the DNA TGTGCCAGCAGTTTACTCTTGGGGGACACGGAGTTGTTAACTAATGAAAAACTGTTTTTT.

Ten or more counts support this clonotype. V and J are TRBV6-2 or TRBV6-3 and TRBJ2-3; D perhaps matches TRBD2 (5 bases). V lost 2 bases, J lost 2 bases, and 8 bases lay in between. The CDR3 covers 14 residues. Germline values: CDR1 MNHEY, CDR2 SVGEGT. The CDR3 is CASSYPGITDTQYF. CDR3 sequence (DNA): TGTGCCAGCAGTTACCCGGGAATCACAGATACGCAGTATTTT.

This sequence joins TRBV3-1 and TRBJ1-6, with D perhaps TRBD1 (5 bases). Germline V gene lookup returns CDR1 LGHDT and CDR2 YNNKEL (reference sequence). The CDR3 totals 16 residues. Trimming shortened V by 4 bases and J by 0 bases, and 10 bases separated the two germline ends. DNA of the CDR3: TGTGCCAGCAGCCCACCGGGGGGCTCCTATAATTCACCCCTCCACTTT. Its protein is CASSPPGGSYNSPLHF.

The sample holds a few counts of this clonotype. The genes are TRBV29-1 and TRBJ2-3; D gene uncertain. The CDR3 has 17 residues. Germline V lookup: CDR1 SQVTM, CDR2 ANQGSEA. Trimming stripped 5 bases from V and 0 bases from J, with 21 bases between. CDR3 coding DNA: TGCAGCGTTTATACCCCCTCGACGGAAGCTAGCACAGATACGCAGTATTTT. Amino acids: CSVYTPSTEASTDTQYF.

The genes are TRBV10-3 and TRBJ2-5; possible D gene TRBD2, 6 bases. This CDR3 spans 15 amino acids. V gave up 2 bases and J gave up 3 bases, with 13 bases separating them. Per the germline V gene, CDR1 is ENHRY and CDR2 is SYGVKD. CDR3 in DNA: TGTGCCATCAGTGAGGGGGGGTACAGTAAAGAGACCCAGTACTTC. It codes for CAISEGGYSKETQYF.